The TCR beta chain described here comes from a study of blood T cell repertoires in COVID-19. Study in general: COVID-19 samples collected from the United States, Italy and Spain covered acute and convalescent phases. From T cells, B-cell-depleted T cells, or PBMCs came the material, which was cDNA or gDNA.

Seattle enrolled patients during active infection and tracked them longitudinally. The CDR3 is 14 amino acids. Trimming removed 1 base from V and 7 bases from J, with 11 bases in between. Germline loops: CDR1 SGHRS, CDR2 YFSETQ. The protocol was immunoSEQ multiplex PCR, while the TCRdb copy is restricted to in-frame clones and leaves out a portion. Here the sample spans tens of thousands of clones, about nine tenths being singletons. The sequenced sample was peripheral blood. This chain joins TRBV5-1 and TRBJ2-2; no reliable D call. The TCR sequence derives from a woman in her sixties with COVID-19, enrolled during active disease. CDR3 nucleotides: TGCGCCAGCAGCTTGTGGGCCTCCGGCGGGGAGCTGTTTTTT. Translation gives CASSLWASGGELFF.